The present entry profiles one T cell receptor (beta chain) with its context. Its antigen is not identified. TCRdb re-derived calls from the reads in MiXCR, one entry per CDR3 protein. The table records nearly 700,000 distinct CDR3 sequences, around 32% of them present only once. The data belong to a study of T cell repertoires in cytomegalovirus infection. About the study: Matching HLA type, along with CMV infection, was indicated by public TCR beta signatures.

V lost 5 bases and J lost 0, with 12 bases in between. Germline loops: CDR1 SGHAT, CDR2 FQNNGV. The CDR3 has 15 amino acids. The receptor's source is a human donor in good health (CMV status not recorded). Some clones in this sample may be carry-over from other donors' samples. The input for sequencing was cultured PBMCs, taken from culture after CMV antigen stimulation. The J gene is TRBJ2-3, the V gene TRBV11-2; no clear D gene. The CDR3 region has the DNA TGTGCCAGCAGCCTATGGACCCGGAGCACAGATACGCAGTATTTT. It translates to CASSLWTRSTDTQYF. Full variable domain (rest looked up from reference TRBV11-2 and TRBJ2-3): EAGVAQSPRYKIIEKRQSVAFWCNPISGHATLYWYQQILGQGPKLLIQFQNNGVVDDSQLPKDRFSAERLKGVDSTLKIQPAKLEDSAVYLCASSLWTRSTDTQYFGPGTRLTVL.